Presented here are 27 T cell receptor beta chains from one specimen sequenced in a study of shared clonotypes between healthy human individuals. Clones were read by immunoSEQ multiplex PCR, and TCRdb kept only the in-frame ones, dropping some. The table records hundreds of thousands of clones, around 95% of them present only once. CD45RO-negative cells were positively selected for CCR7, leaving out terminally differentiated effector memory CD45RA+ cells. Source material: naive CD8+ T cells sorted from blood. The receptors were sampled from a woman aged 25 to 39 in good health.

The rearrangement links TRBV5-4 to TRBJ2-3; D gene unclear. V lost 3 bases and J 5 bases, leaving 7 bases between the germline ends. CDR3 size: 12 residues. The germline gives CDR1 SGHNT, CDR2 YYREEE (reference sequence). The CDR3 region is CASSYGVDTQYF. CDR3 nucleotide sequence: TGTGCCAGCAGCTATGGAGTAGATACGCAGTATTTT.

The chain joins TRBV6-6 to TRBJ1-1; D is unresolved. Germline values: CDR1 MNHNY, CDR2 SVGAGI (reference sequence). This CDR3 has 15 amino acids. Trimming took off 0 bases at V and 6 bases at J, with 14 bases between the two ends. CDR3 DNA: TGTGCCAGCAGTTACTCGAATGTGGGTTTAGCTGAAGCTTTCTTT. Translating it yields CASSYSNVGLAEAFF.

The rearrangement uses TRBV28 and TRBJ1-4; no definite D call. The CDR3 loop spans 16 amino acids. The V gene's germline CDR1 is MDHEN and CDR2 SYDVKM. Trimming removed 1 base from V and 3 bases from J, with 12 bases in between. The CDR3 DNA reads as TGTGCCAGCAGTTTATTTCAAGGCCCGGCTAATGAAAAACTGTTTTTT. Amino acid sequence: CASSLFQGPANEKLFF.

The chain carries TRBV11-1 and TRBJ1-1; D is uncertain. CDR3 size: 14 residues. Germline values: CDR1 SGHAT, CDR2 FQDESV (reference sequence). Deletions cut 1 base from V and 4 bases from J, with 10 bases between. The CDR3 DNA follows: TGTGCCAGCAGCTTAGGTGTTGCGGTCACTGAAGCTTTCTTT. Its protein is CASSLGVAVTEAFF. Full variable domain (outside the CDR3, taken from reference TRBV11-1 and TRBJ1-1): EAEVAQSPRYKITEKSQAVAFWCDPISGHATLYWYRQILGQGPELLVQFQDESVVDDSQLPKDRFSAERLKGVDSTLKIQPAELGDSAMYLCASSLGVAVTEAFFGQGTRLTVV.

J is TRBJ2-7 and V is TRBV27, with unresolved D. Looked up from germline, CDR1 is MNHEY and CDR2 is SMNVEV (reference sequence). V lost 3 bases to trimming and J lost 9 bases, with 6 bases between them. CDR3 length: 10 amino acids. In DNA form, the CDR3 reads TGTGCCAGCAGTTTCCCGGGGCAGTACTTC. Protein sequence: CASSFPGQYF.

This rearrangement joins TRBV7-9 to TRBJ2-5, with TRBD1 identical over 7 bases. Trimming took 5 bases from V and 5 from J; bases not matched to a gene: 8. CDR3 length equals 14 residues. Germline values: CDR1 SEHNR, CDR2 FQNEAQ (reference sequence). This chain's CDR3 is CASSLGGRTETQYF. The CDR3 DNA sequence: TGTGCCAGCAGCCTAGGGGGCCGTACGGAGACCCAGTACTTC.

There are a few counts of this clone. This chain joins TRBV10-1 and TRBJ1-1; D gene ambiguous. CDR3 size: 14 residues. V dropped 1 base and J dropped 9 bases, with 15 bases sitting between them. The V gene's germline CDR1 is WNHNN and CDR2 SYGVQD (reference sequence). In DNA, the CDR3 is TGCGCCAGCAGTGAGTATGAGGGCTTGGATCAAGCTTTCTTT. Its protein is CASSEYEGLDQAFF.

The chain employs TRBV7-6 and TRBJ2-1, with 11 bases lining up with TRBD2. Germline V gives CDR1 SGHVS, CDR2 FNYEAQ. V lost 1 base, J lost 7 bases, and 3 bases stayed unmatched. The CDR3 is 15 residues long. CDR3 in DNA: TGTGCCAGCAGCTTAGTGTCTAGCGGGAGGAATGAGCAGTTCTTC. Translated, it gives CASSLVSSGRNEQFF.

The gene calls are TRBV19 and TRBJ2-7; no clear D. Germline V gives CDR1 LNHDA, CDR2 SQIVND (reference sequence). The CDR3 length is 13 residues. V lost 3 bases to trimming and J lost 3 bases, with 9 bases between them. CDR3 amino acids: CASSIDQDYEQYF. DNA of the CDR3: TGTGCCAGTAGTATCGACCAGGACTACGAGCAGTACTTC.

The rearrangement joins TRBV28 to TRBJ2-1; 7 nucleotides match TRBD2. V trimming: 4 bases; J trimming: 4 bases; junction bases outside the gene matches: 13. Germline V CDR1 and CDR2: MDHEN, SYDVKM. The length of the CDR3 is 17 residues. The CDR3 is CASSSQAASGSYNEQFF. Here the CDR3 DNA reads TGTGCCAGCAGTTCCCAAGCCGCTAGCGGATCTTACAATGAGCAGTTCTTC.

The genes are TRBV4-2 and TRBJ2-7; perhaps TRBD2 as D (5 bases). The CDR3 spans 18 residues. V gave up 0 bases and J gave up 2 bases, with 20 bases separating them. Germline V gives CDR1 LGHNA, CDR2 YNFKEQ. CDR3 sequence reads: CASSQDKVPLDYTYEQYF. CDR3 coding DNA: TGTGCCAGCAGCCAAGATAAAGTCCCCCTTGACTACACCTACGAGCAGTACTTC.

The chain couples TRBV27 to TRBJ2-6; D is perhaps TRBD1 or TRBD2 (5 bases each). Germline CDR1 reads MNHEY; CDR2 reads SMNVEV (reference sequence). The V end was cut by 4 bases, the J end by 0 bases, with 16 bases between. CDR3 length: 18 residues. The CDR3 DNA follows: TGTGCCAGCAGTTGGTGGGGACCCTCACGCTCTGGGGCCAACGTCCTGACTTTC. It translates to CASSWWGPSRSGANVLTF.

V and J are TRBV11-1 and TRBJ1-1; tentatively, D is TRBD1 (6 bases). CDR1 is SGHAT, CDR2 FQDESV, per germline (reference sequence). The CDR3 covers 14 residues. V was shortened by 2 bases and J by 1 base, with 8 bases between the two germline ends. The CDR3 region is CASSLQGKNTEAFF. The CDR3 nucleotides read TGTGCCAGCAGCTTACAGGGGAAGAACACTGAAGCTTTCTTT.

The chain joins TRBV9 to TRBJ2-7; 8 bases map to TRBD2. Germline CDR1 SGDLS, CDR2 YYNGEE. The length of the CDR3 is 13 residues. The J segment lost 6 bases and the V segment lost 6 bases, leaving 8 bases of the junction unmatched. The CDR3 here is CASNPGGGIEQYF. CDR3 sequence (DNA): TGTGCCAGCAACCCCGGCGGGGGGATCGAGCAGTACTTC.

The DNA of the CDR3 is TGTGCCAGCAGCCTGATAGCGGGAGGATACAATGAGCAGTTCTTC. It yields the protein CASSLIAGGYNEQFF. This chain joins TRBV7-6 and TRBJ2-1; 10 nucleotides match TRBD2. Germline V gives CDR1 SGHVS, CDR2 FNYEAQ. V lost 5 bases and J lost 4; bases outside the gene matches: 5. The CDR3 contains 15 residues.

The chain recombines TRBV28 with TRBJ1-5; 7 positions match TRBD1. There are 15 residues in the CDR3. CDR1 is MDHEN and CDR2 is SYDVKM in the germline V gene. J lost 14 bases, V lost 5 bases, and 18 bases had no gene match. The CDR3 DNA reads TGTGCCAGCAGTCCGGAGGGGGACAGACCCCCGTCAGAGCATTTT. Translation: CASSPEGDRPPSEHF.

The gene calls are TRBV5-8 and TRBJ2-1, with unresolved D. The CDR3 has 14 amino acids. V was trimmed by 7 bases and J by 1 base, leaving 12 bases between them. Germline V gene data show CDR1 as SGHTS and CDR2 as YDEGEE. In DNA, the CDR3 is TGTGCCAGCGTCCTTAGGAGATCCTACAATGAGCAGTTCTTC. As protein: CASVLRRSYNEQFF. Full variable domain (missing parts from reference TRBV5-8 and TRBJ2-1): EAGVTQSPTHLIKTRGQQATLRCSPISGHTSVYWYQQALGLGLQFLLWYDEGEERNRGNFPPRFSGRQFPNYSSELNVNALELEDSALYLCASVLRRSYNEQFFGPGTRLTVL.

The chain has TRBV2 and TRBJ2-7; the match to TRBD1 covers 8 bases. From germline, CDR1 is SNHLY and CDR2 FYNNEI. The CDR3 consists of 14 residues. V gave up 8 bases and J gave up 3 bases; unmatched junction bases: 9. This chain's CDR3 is CASGPGTGIYEQYF. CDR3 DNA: TGTGCCAGCGGACCCGGGACAGGAATCTACGAGCAGTACTTC.

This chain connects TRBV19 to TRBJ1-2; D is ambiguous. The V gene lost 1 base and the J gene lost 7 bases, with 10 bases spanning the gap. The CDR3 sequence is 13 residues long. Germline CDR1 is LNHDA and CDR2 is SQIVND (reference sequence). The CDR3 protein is CASSIGGAIGYTF. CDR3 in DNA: TGTGCCAGTAGTATAGGGGGAGCCATTGGCTACACCTTC.

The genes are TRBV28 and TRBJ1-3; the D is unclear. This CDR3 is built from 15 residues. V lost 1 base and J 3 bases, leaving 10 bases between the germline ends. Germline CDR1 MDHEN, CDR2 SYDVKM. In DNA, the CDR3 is TGTGCCAGCAGTTTATACGAGGGAAGTGGAAACACCATATATTTT. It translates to CASSLYEGSGNTIYF. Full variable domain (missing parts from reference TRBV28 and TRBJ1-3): DVKVTQSSRYLVKRTGEKVFLECVQDMDHENMFWYRQDPGLGLRLIYFSYDVKMKEKGDIPEGYSVSREKKERFSLILESASTNQTSMYLCASSLYEGSGNTIYFGEGSWLTVV.

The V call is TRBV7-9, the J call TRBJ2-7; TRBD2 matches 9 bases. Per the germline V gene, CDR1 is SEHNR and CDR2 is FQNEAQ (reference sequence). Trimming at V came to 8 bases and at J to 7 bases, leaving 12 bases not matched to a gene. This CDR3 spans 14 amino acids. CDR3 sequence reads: CASATGGRDREQYF. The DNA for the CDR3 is TGTGCCAGCGCCACGGGCGGGAGGGATCGGGAGCAGTACTTC.

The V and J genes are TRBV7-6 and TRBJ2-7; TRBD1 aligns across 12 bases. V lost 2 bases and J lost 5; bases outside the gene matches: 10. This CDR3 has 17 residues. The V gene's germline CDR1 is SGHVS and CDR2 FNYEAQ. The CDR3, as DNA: TGTGCCAGCAGCTTATGGGGGGCCGGGACAGGGGGCGACGAGCAGTACTTC. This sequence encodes CASSLWGAGTGGDEQYF.

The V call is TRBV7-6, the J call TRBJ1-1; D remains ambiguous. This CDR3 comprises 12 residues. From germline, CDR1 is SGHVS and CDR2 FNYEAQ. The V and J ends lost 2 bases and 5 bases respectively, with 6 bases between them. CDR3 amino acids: CASSLPGTEAFF. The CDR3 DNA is TGTGCCAGCAGCTTACCGGGTACTGAAGCTTTCTTT. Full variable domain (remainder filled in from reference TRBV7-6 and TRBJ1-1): GAGVSQSPRYKVTKRGQDVALRCDPISGHVSLYWYRQALGQGPEFLTYFNYEAQQDKSGLPNDRFSAERPEGSISTLTIQRTEQRDSAMYRCASSLPGTEAFFGQGTRLTVV.

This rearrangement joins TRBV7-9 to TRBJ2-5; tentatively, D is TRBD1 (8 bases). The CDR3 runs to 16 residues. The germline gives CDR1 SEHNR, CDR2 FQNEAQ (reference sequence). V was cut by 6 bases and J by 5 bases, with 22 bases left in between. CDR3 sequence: CASRTGQGLSGETQYF. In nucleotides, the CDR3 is TGTGCCAGCAGGACCGGACAGGGACTATCGGGGGAGACCCAGTACTTC.

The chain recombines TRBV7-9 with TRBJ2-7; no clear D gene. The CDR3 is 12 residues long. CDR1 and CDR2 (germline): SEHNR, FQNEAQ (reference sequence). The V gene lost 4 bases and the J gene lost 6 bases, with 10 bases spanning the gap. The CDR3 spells CASSYYKGEQYF. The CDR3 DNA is TGTGCCAGCAGCTATTATAAAGGCGAGCAGTACTTC.

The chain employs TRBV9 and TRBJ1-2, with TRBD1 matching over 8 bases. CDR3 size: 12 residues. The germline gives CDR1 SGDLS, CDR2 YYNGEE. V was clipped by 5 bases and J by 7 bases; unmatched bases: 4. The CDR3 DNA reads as TGTGCCAGCAGGGGGGACAGGATTGGCTACACCTTC. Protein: CASRGDRIGYTF. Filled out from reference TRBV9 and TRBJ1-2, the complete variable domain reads DSGVTQTPKHLITATGQRVTLRCSPRSGDLSVYWYQQSLDQGLQFLIQYYNGEERAKGNILERFSAQQFPDLHSELNLSSLELGDSALYFCASRGDRIGYTFGSGTRLTVV.

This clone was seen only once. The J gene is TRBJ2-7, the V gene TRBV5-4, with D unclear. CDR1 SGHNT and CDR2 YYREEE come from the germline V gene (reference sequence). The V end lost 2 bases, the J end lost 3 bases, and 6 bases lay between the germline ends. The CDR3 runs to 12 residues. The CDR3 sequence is CASSFPGYEQYF. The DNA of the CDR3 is TGTGCCAGCAGCTTCCCAGGCTACGAGCAGTACTTC.